The 15 T cell receptor beta chains below come from one sample, sequenced in a study of blood T cells in healthy people across ages (dated by TCRdb to between 2015 and 2017). Libraries were made using 5' RACE. For sequencing, an Illumina HiSeq 2500 was employed. A second roughly 7 to 12 cycle PCR used a sample-barcoded 5' primer and a J-beta primer mix. TCRdb took the public reads, trimmed them with fastp at Q25, ran MiXCR for clone calling and kept in-frame beta chains. Every CDR3 protein is listed once, alongside the most common genes and DNA of its rows. The sample yields around 600,000 distinct CDR3 sequences; around 48% were counted once. The top ten hold roughly 25% of the sample. The sample was blood. These receptors were collected from a man aged 80 or over in good health.

In regard to this clonotype: A much larger clone sits a single nucleotide away, making a read error possible. The chain employs TRBV6-5 and TRBJ2-5; possibly TRBD2 for D (5 bases). V lost 10 bases, J lost 4 bases, and 16 bases lay in between. Germline values: CDR1 MNHEY, CDR2 SVGAGI. This CDR3 region has 13 residues. CDR3 coding DNA: TGTGCCACGACTGAAGCGGATTCAGAGACCCAGTACTTC. This translates into CATTEADSETQYF.

This clonotype was observed at least ten times. This chain links TRBV27 with TRBJ2-3, with D unresolved. Germline-derived CDR1 and CDR2 are MNHEY and SMNVEV (reference sequence). Trimming removed 3 bases from V and 2 bases from J, with 6 bases in between. This CDR3 has 13 residues. The CDR3 region has the DNA TGTGCCAGCAGTTTGACTCTCACAGATACGCAGTATTTT. Residues: CASSLTLTDTQYF.

V is TRBV20-1 and J is TRBJ2-1; 9 bases fit TRBD2. Germline V CDR1 and CDR2: DFQATT, SNEGSKA (reference sequence). CDR3 length equals 13 residues. V lost 6 bases to trimming and J lost 8 bases; unmatched junction nucleotides: 8. In DNA form, the CDR3 reads TGCAGTGCCCCGGGGGTAGCGGGAGATGAGCAGTTCTTC. Amino acid sequence: CSAPGVAGDEQFF.

This clonotype has a count of ten or more. V gene TRBV6-6 combines with J gene TRBJ2-5; the D gene is possibly TRBD2 (6 bases). The CDR3 has 17 amino acids. Trimming removed 6 bases from V and 5 bases from J, with 25 bases in between. Germline V CDR1 and CDR2: MNHNY, SVGAGI (reference sequence). The CDR3 DNA is TGTGCCAGCAGGGGACCGGGACTTCCCCCTTCCGGCGAGACCCAGTACTTC. Translated, it gives CASRGPGLPPSGETQYF.

This clonotype was observed a handful of times. This sequence joins TRBV15 and TRBJ2-3; no clear D. This CDR3 has 15 residues. V was cut by 9 bases and J by 1 base, with 17 bases left in between. Germline assignment: CDR1 LNHNV and CDR2 YYDKDF (reference sequence). CDR3 loop: CATSRASLRTDTQYF. For the CDR3, the DNA is TGTGCCACGAGTAGGGCTTCCCTTCGCACAGATACGCAGTATTTT. Full variable domain (missing parts from reference TRBV15 and TRBJ2-3): DAMVIQNPRYQVTQFGKPVTLSCSQTLNHNVMYWYQQKSSQAPKLLFHYYDKDFNNEADTPDNFQSRRPNTSFCFLDIRSPGLGDTAMYLCATSRASLRTDTQYFGPGTRLTVL.

The rearrangement uses TRBV30 and TRBJ2-1; D uncertain. Germline loops: CDR1 GTSNPN, CDR2 SVGIG (reference sequence). V gave up 0 bases and J gave up 8 bases, with 8 bases separating them. This CDR3 is 12 amino acids long. CDR3 bases: TGTGCCTGGAGTGTAAACAGCTATGAGCAGTTCTTC. It codes for CAWSVNSYEQFF.

The gene calls are TRBV15 and TRBJ2-5, with TRBD1 matching over 8 bases. The CDR3 has 15 residues. J was trimmed by 11 bases and V by 4 bases; bases with no gene match: 15. The germline CDR1 and CDR2 sequences are LNHNV and YYDKDF (reference sequence). The CDR3 spells CATSKDRVRGNEQYF. The CDR3 nucleotides read TGTGCCACCAGCAAGGACAGGGTACGGGGCAATGAGCAGTACTTC.

V gene TRBV10-3 combines with J gene TRBJ2-4, with D tentatively TRBD2 (5 bases). The DNA matches TRBJ2-5 better at its end, which makes the J call doubtful. CDR3 length: 15 amino acids. The germline V gene encodes CDR1 ENHRY and CDR2 SYGVKD. The CDR3 DNA sequence: TGTGCCATCAGTGAGTCCCAACGGGGACAAGAGACCCAGTACTTC. Its translation is CAISESQRGQETQYF.

The gene calls are TRBV6-6 and TRBJ1-2; weak D call: TRBD1 (5 bases). The V gene lost 7 bases and the J gene lost 8 bases, with 26 bases spanning the gap. The CDR3 spans 16 residues. Germline loops: CDR1 MNHNY, CDR2 SVGAGI (reference sequence). DNA for the CDR3: TGTGCCAGCATCCAGATAACTGACAGTACGGAGTGGGGCTACACCTTC. Residues: CASIQITDSTEWGYTF.

The chain links TRBV20-1 to TRBJ2-1, with 7 bases aligning to TRBD2. The CDR3 totals 14 residues. V shed 3 bases and J 3 bases; nucleotides not matched to a gene: 5. CDR1 DFQATT and CDR2 SNEGSKA come from the germline V gene (reference sequence). CDR3 in amino acids: CSASPSGYYNEQFF. DNA of the CDR3: TGCAGTGCTAGCCCTAGCGGCTACTACAATGAGCAGTTCTTC.

The rearrangement uses TRBV6-2 or TRBV6-3 and TRBJ2-3; D is unresolved. The length of the CDR3 is 15 residues. V was trimmed by 2 bases and J by 0 bases, leaving 9 bases between them. Germline lookup yields CDR1 MNHEY and CDR2 SVGEGT. The CDR3 spells CASSYRAPSTDTQYF. The CDR3 region has the DNA TGTGCCAGCAGTTACAGGGCACCTAGCACAGATACGCAGTATTTT.

A word on this clonotype: One junction end disagrees with the germline gene, perhaps due to a read error. J is TRBJ2-1 and V is TRBV6-6; TRBD2 matches at 8 bases. The CDR3 is 15 amino acids. Germline V gene lookup returns CDR1 MNHNY and CDR2 SVGAGI (reference sequence). DNA for the CDR3: TGTGCCAGCAGCCCCGGGACTAGTTCCTGCAATGAGCAGTTCTTC. This sequence encodes CASSPGTSSCNEQFF.

CDR3 amino acids: CSASRQPNTEAFF. For the CDR3, the DNA is TGCAGTGCTAGTCGGCAGCCAAACACTGAAGCTTTCTTT. The chain recombines TRBV20-1 with TRBJ1-1, with unresolved D. This CDR3 comprises 13 residues. CDR1 is DFQATT and CDR2 is SNEGSKA in the germline V gene (reference sequence). The V end was cut by 3 bases, the J end by 2 bases, with 10 bases between.

V usage is TRBV20-1 and J usage is TRBJ2-2; D not certain. This CDR3 comprises 14 residues. The germline CDR1 and CDR2 sequences are DFQATT and SNEGSKA (reference sequence). The V end lost 0 bases, the J end lost 2 bases, and 7 bases lay between the germline ends. CDR3 sequence: CSARDSANTGELFF. CDR3 nucleotide sequence: TGCAGTGCTAGAGACAGCGCCAACACCGGGGAGCTGTTTTTT.

The V gene is TRBV20-1, the J gene TRBJ1-4; TRBD1 agrees at 10 bases. Trimming at V came to 3 bases and at J to 5 bases, leaving 0 bases not matched to a gene. This CDR3 comprises 13 residues. Germline CDR1 reads DFQATT; CDR2 reads SNEGSKA (reference sequence). CDR3 sequence: CSARGQGNEKLFF. CDR3 in DNA: TGCAGTGCTAGGGGACAGGGGAATGAAAAACTGTTTTTT.